These T cell receptor beta chains were read from a single sample in a study of blood T cells in healthy people across ages. One entry per CDR3 protein, called by TCRdb with MiXCR from the 5' RACE reads. The sample contains 790,000 or so distinct CDR3 sequences, less than 60% of which appear only once. The sample was blood. The receptor source for this set is a man at least 80 years old in good health. CDR3s include the opening cysteine and the closing phenylalanine or tryptophan. A D gene is named only where the DNA matches it firmly. The size of a clone is reported for some rows only, either as once, few or many, or as a class for expanded clones.

d_call,v_call,j_call,clone_size,cdr3_nt,cdr3_aa
-,TRBV7-3,TRBJ2-1,-,TGTGCCAGCAGCTTAACGTTCACCACCTACAATGAGCAGTTCTTC,CASSLTFTTYNEQFF
TRBD1,TRBV6-2/TRBV6-3,TRBJ2-7,many,TGTGCCAGCAGTTACTCGTCCGGGACAGGGCTAACCTACGAGCAGTACTTC,CASSYSSGTGLTYEQYF
TRBD2,TRBV7-2,TRBJ2-7,-,TGTGCCAGCAGCTCTGCTGTTGCGGGAGGGGTTGCGAACTACAATGAGCAGTACTTC,CASSSAVAGGVANYNEQYF
-,TRBV9,TRBJ1-1,-,TGTGCCAGCAGCGTCAGTACCCGGGGGAGCACTGAAGCTTTCTTT,CASSVSTRGSTEAFF
TRBD2,TRBV6-2/TRBV6-3,TRBJ2-1,-,TGTGCCAGCAGCTCCCTCGGGGGGTACCAAGAGACCCAGTTCTTC,CASSSLGGYQETQFF
-,TRBV7-2,TRBJ2-7,few,TGTGCCAGCAGCTTAGGTGGGGGCGGCTCTGCTTACGAGCAGTACTTC,CASSLGGGGSAYEQYF
TRBD1,TRBV2,TRBJ2-1,-,TGTGCCAGCAGTGAGGACAGGGGGCAGCAGTTCTTC,CASSEDRGQQFF
-,TRBV12-3/TRBV12-4,TRBJ2-2,few,TGTGCCAGCAGTTTAGCGCGGGGCAGGGATCACGGGGAGCTGTTTTTT,CASSLARGRDHGELFF
-,TRBV3-1,TRBJ1-2,-,TGTGCCAGCAGTCAAGGAAATGCAGGGGTCGGCTATTATGGCTACACCTTC,CASSQGNAGVGYYGYTF
-,TRBV29-1,TRBJ2-5,-,TGCAGCGTTGAAGATCGGCAGGGTTCAAAGACCCAGTACTTC,CSVEDRQGSKTQYF
-,TRBV7-2,TRBJ2-3,-,TGTGCCAGCAGCTTAGGTGTTGGAAGCACAGATACGCAGTATTTT,CASSLGVGSTDTQYF
-,TRBV4-1,TRBJ1-5,-,TGCGCCAGCAGCCACCCACCGGGACATGAGAATCAGCCCCAGCATTTT,CASSHPPGHENQPQHF
-,TRBV5-1,TRBJ2-1,-,TGCGCCAGCAGCGAACAGGGTCCATCCTCCTACAATGAGCAGTTCTTC,CASSEQGPSSYNEQFF
-,TRBV11-3,TRBJ2-7,-,TGTGCCAGCAGCAAGACAGTTTCCTACGAGCAGTACTTC,CASSKTVSYEQYF
TRBD2,TRBV7-2,TRBJ2-5,-,TGTGCCAGCAGCTTAAGAGCGGGGCAAGTGGAGACCCAGTACTTC,CASSLRAGQVETQYF
-,TRBV4-3,TRBJ2-7,-,TGCGCCAGCAGCCAAGAGCAGGGGATCTACGAGCAGTACTTC,CASSQEQGIYEQYF
TRBD1,TRBV7-2,TRBJ2-5,-,TGTGCCAGCAGCTTAGACAGGGGGATATCGTACTTC,CASSLDRGISYF
-,TRBV28,TRBJ1-6,few,TGTGCCAGCAGTTTTCTTCTCTATTCACCCCTCCACTTT,CASSFLLYSPLHF
-,TRBV28,TRBJ2-1,-,TGTGCCAGCAGTCCCCCGGGGGGCGCGTACAATGAGCAGTTCTTC,CASSPPGGAYNEQFF
-,TRBV20-1,TRBJ1-5,-,TGCAGTGCTAGAGACGCCTCGAGCAATCAGCCCCAGCATTTT,CSARDASSNQPQHF
TRBD2,TRBV5-1,TRBJ2-1,-,TGCGCCAGCAGCTTGGCGAATAGGGTAGCGGGAATTTACAATGAGCAGTTCTTC,CASSLANRVAGIYNEQFF
-,TRBV6-2/TRBV6-3,TRBJ2-2,few,TGTGCCAGCAGTTACTTGTCCACCGGGGAGCTGTTTTTT,CASSYLSTGELFF
TRBD2,TRBV20-1,TRBJ2-1,many,TGCAGTGCTAGAAGACTAGCGGGAGCCTCCTACAATGAGCAGTTCTTC,CSARRLAGASYNEQFF
TRBD2,TRBV5-1,TRBJ2-5,many,TGCGCCAGCACCTATCTAGCGGGAGTTACAAATGAGCAGTACTTC,CASTYLAGVTNEQYF
TRBD2,TRBV20-1,TRBJ2-1,-,TGCAGTGCTCCCCAGGGACTAGTAGGGCATGAGCAGTTCTTC,CSAPQGLVGHEQFF
-,TRBV7-2,TRBJ2-3,few,TGTGCCAGCAGCTTAGGGGCCGGTCCCAATACAGATACGCAGTATTTT,CASSLGAGPNTDTQYF
TRBD1,TRBV6-6,TRBJ1-1,-,TGTGCCAGCAGCTGGCAGGGGGCTGAAGCTTTCTTT,CASSWQGAEAFF
-,TRBV12-3/TRBV12-4,TRBJ1-5,few,TGTGCCAGCAGTGTAAAAGGAAATCAGCCCCAGCATTTT,CASSVKGNQPQHF
-,TRBV5-1,TRBJ2-3,few,TGCGCCAGCAGCTTCCAGCGGGGCACAGATACGCAGTATTTT,CASSFQRGTDTQYF
-,TRBV7-2,TRBJ2-7,-,TGTGCCAGCACCCAAGGGGCAGGGGCGACCTACAATGAGCAGTACTTC,CASTQGAGATYNEQYF
TRBD2,TRBV5-1,TRBJ2-3,few,TGCGCCAGCAGCTTGGATAGCGGGAGATACACAGATACGCAGTATTTT,CASSLDSGRYTDTQYF
-,TRBV2,TRBJ2-2,-,TGTGCCAGCAAGCAGAGGGGGGGAGACACCGGGGAGCTGTTTTTT,CASKQRGGDTGELFF
TRBD2,TRBV6-5,TRBJ2-1,-,TGTGCCAGCAGTTACCCCGCGGGGGGTAGCGGCTCCTACAATGAGCAGTTCTTC,CASSYPAGGSGSYNEQFF
-,TRBV7-2,TRBJ2-1,few,TGTGCCAGCAGCTTAGGCCAGATCTACAATGAGCAGTTCTTC,CASSLGQIYNEQFF
-,TRBV5-6,TRBJ1-1,-,TGTGCCAGCAGCTCGGATGCGGGTTACACTGAAGCTTTCTTT,CASSSDAGYTEAFF
TRBD2,TRBV2,TRBJ2-1,-,TGTGCCAGCAGCGCTACTAGCGGGAAAAACAATGAGCAGTTCTTC,CASSATSGKNNEQFF
-,TRBV20-1,TRBJ1-2,-,TGCAGTGCTAGTTTACCGGGGTTCAACGGCTACACCTTC,CSASLPGFNGYTF
TRBD2,TRBV20-1,TRBJ2-7,-,TGCAGTGCTAGAGAGACTAGCGGGAAATCCTACAATGAGCAGTACTTC,CSARETSGKSYNEQYF
TRBD1,TRBV2,TRBJ2-5,many,TGTGCCAGCAGCCAAGGACAGGGAAATTGGACCCAGTACTTC,CASSQGQGNWTQYF
TRBD1,TRBV12-3/TRBV12-4,TRBJ2-4,-,TGTGCCAGCAGGCCCCGGGACAGGGGGTTCAACATTCAGTACTTC,CASRPRDRGFNIQYF
-,TRBV2,TRBJ2-1,many,TGTGCCAGCAGCCCACTGTCGGCTAGTACGGGCAATGAGCAGTTCTTC,CASSPLSASTGNEQFF
TRBD1,TRBV29-1,TRBJ2-1,-,TGCAGCGTCCGCCGGCAGGGGGAGAATCTCAATGAGCAGTTCTTC,CSVRRQGENLNEQFF
TRBD1,TRBV4-1,TRBJ1-4,-,TGCGCCAGCAGCCAGGGGACAGGGGGTTTATCTAATGAAAAACTGTTTTTT,CASSQGTGGLSNEKLFF
-,TRBV6-2/TRBV6-3,TRBJ2-1,-,TGTGCCAGCAGAAATGGCAAGGGGGACAATGAGCAGTTCTTC,CASRNGKGDNEQFF